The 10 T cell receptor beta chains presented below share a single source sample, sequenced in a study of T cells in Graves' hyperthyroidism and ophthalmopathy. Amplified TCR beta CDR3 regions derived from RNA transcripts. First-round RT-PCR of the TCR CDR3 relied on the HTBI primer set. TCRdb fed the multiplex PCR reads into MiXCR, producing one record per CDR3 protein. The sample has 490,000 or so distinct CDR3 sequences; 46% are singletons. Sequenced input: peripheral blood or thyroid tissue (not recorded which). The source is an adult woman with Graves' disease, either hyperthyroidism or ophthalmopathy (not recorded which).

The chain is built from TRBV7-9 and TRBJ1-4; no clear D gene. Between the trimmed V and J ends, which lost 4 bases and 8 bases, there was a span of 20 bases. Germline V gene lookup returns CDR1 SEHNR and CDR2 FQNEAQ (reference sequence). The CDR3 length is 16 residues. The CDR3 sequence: CASSSTPGISMEKLFF. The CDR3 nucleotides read TGTGCCAGCAGCTCAACTCCCGGGATCTCGATGGAAAAACTGTTTTTT.

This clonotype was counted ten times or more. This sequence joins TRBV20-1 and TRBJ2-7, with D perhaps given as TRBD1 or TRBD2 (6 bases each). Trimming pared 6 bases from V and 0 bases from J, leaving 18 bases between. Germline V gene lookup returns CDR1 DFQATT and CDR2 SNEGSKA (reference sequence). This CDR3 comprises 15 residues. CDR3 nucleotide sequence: TGCAGTGCCCTCCGGTGGGGGGACACCTCCTACGAGCAGTACTTC. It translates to CSALRWGDTSYEQYF.

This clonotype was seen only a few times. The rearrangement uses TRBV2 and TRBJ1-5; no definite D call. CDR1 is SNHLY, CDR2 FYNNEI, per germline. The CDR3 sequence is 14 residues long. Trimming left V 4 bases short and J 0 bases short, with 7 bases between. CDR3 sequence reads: CASSVAHSNQPQHF. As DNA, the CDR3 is TGTGCCAGCAGTGTCGCCCATAGCAATCAGCCCCAGCATTTT.

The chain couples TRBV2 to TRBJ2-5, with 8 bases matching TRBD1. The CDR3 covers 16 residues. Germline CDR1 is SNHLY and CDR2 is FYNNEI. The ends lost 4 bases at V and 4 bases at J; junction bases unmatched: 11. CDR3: CASSAVDRVDGETQYF. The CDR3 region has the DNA TGTGCCAGCAGTGCTGTGGACAGGGTGGATGGAGAGACCCAGTACTTC.

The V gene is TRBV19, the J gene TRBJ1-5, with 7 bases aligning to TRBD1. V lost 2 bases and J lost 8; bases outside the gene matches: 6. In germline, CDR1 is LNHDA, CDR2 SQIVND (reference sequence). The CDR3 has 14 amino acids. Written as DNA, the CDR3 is TGTGCCAGTAGTATAACAGGGGCATGGGAGCCCCAGCATTTT. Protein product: CASSITGAWEPQHF.

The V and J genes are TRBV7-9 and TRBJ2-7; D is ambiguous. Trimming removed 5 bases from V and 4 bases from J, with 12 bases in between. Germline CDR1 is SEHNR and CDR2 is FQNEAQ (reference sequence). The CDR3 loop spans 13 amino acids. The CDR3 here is CASSPDLKYEQYF. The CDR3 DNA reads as TGTGCCAGCAGCCCAGACCTAAAGTACGAGCAGTACTTC.

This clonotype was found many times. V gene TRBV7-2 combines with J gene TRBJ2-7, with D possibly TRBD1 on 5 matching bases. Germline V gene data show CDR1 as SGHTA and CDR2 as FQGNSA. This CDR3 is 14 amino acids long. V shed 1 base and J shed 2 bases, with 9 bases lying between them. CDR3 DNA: TGTGCCAGCAGCTTAGAACAGGCTACCTACGAGCAGTACTTC. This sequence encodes CASSLEQATYEQYF.

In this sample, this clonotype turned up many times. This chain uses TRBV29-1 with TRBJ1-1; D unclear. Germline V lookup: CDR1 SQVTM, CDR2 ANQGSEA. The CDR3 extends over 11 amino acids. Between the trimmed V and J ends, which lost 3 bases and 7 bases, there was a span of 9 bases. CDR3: CSVDSRYEAFF. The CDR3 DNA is TGCAGCGTTGATTCGCGGTATGAAGCTTTCTTT.

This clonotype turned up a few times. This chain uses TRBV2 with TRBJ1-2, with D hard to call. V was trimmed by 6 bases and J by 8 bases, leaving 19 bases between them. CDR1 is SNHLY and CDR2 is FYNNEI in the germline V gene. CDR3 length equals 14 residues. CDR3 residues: CASSATAGMGGYTF. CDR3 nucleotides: TGTGCCAGCAGCGCGACGGCCGGGATGGGCGGCTACACCTTC.

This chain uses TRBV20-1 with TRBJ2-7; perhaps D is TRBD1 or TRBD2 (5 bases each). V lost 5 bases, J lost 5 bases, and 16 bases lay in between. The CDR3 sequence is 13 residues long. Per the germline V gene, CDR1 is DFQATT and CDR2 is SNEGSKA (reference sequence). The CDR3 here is CSAGGPLVNEQYF. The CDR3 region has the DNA TGCAGTGCTGGGGGACCGCTTGTAAACGAGCAGTACTTC.